This TCR beta chain was sequenced for a study of CD4+ T cells in melanoma. Trimming left V 4 bases short and J 0 bases short, with 13 bases between. Germline V CDR1 and CDR2: LGHNA, YSLEER. CDR3 length equals 17 residues. The table came from immunoSEQ multiplex PCR; TCRdb's copy has only in-frame clones and leaves some out. The sample gives about 120,000 clones, over 80% of which show up once; roughly 3.5% is in the top ten. The chain couples TRBV4-3 to TRBJ1-6, with D perhaps matching TRBD1 (5 bases). Sample: peripheral blood. The TCR sequence derives from a human donor with melanoma. CDR3 loop: CASSRSGGSSYNSPLHF. CDR3 nucleotide sequence: TGCGCCAGCAGCCGATCGGGGGGGAGCTCCTATAATTCACCCCTCCACTTT.